Below, 21 T cell receptor beta chains from the same sample are listed, as sequenced in a study of OX40 agonist ivuxolimab in advanced cancers. Profiling relied on immunoSEQ multiplex PCR, and the TCRdb table lists in-frame clones only, not all of them. The repertoire holds roughly 69,000 clones, with about four fifths as singletons. The material was CD4+ or CD8+ T cells sorted from blood, obtained in a trial of the OX40 agonist ivuxolimab. The receptors were sampled from an adult with an advanced solid tumor such as melanoma, head and neck, liver or kidney cancer.

The CDR3 region has the DNA TGCGCCAGCAGCTTGGGTAAGGGCAATGAGCAGTTCTTC. Translation gives CASSLGKGNEQFF. J is TRBJ2-1 and V is TRBV5-1; D is undetermined. V lost 0 bases to trimming and J lost 6 bases, with 7 bases between them. Germline values: CDR1 SGHRS, CDR2 YFSETQ. This CDR3 spans 13 amino acids.

The chain joins TRBV15 to TRBJ1-1; D possibly corresponds to TRBD1 (6 bases). This CDR3 spans 15 amino acids. The V gene's germline CDR1 is LNHNV and CDR2 YYDKDF (reference sequence). The V gene lost 1 base and the J gene lost 8 bases, with 17 bases spanning the gap. The CDR3 reads CATSRAGAGAGEAFF. CDR3 bases: TGTGCCACCAGCAGAGCAGGGGCGGGGGCTGGAGAAGCTTTCTTT.

The genes are TRBV6-6 and TRBJ2-2, with D possibly being TRBD2 (5 bases). Germline V gene data show CDR1 as MNHNY and CDR2 as SVGAGI (reference sequence). The CDR3 is 15 amino acids. V lost 5 bases and J 0 bases, leaving 10 bases between the germline ends. The CDR3 protein is CASSRYGANTGELFF. CDR3 sequence (DNA): TGTGCCAGCAGTAGATACGGGGCGAACACCGGGGAGCTGTTTTTT.

The chain recombines TRBV7-2 with TRBJ2-2, with 10 bases lining up with TRBD2. CDR1 is SGHTA and CDR2 is FQGNSA in the germline V gene. V trimming: 3 bases; J trimming: 6 bases; junction bases outside the gene matches: 1. The CDR3 consists of 14 residues. The CDR3 nucleotides read TGTGCCAGCAGCTTCGGACTAGCGGCCGGGGAGCTGTTTTTT. Encoded protein: CASSFGLAAGELFF. Looking up the rest from reference TRBV7-2 and TRBJ2-2 gives the full variable domain: GAGVSQSPSNKVTEKGKDVELRCDPISGHTALYWYRQSLGQGLEFLIYFQGNSAPDKSGLPSDRFSAERTGGSVSTLTIQRTQQEDSAVYLCASSFGLAAGELFFGEGSRLTVL.

The chain uses TRBV19 and TRBJ1-2, with TRBD1 as a possible D gene (6 bases). V gave up 3 bases and J gave up 2 bases, with 7 bases separating them. Germline CDR1 and CDR2: LNHDA and SQIVND (reference sequence). This CDR3 spans 13 amino acids. DNA of the CDR3: TGTGCCAGTAGTATGGGGGGCAACTATGGCTACACCTTC. Its translation: CASSMGGNYGYTF.

The chain employs TRBV19 and TRBJ1-2, with 7 bases matching TRBD1. The junction had 7 bases not matched to a gene; V was cut back by 5 bases and J by 1 base. This CDR3 is built from 15 residues. In germline, CDR1 is LNHDA, CDR2 SQIVND (reference sequence). CDR3 region: CASSPETGFNYGYTF. CDR3 in DNA: TGTGCCAGTAGTCCAGAGACAGGGTTTAACTATGGCTACACCTTC.

This chain joins TRBV7-2 and TRBJ2-5; 9 bases align to TRBD2. CDR1 and CDR2 (germline): SGHTA, FQGNSA. CDR3 length: 16 amino acids. The V and J ends lost 1 base and 6 bases, in that order; junction bases with no gene match: 9. The CDR3, as DNA: TGTGCCAGCAGCTTAGGGCGTAGCGGGGGAGTACAGACCCAGTACTTC. It is translated as CASSLGRSGGVQTQYF.

This clone was recorded a few times. This chain's CDR3 is CAISESKLKSSYEQYF. The CDR3 DNA reads TGTGCCATCAGTGAGTCGAAACTTAAGAGCTCCTACGAGCAGTACTTC. V usage is TRBV10-3 and J usage is TRBJ2-7, with no clear D. The CDR3 runs 16 residues. The V gene lost 0 bases and the J gene lost 0 bases, with 12 bases spanning the gap. CDR1 and CDR2 (germline): ENHRY, SYGVKD.

This chain joins TRBV6-5 and TRBJ1-6; D is unresolved. V was shortened by 2 bases and J by 5 bases, with 1 base between the two germline ends. In germline, CDR1 is MNHEY, CDR2 SVGAGI. The CDR3 totals 12 residues. The CDR3, as DNA: TGTGCCAGCAGTTACAATAATTCACCCCTCCACTTT. This translates into CASSYNNSPLHF.

The V and J genes are TRBV5-4 and TRBJ1-2; the match to TRBD1 covers 8 bases. Germline V gene data show CDR1 as SGHNT and CDR2 as YYREEE (reference sequence). Germline trimming cut 4 bases from V and 8 bases from J; bases unmatched to any gene: 7. The CDR3 extends over 13 amino acids. CDR3 region: CASSMTGEGGYTF. The CDR3 coding sequence is TGTGCCAGCAGCATGACAGGGGAGGGAGGCTACACCTTC.

The chain carries TRBV5-1 and TRBJ2-2; 10 bases are shared with TRBD2. CDR3 size: 16 residues. Germline values: CDR1 SGHRS, CDR2 YFSETQ. With 4 bases clipped from V and 5 bases from J, the junction kept 8 bases outside the gene matches. CDR3 region: CASSLGLAADTGELFF. The CDR3 DNA is TGCGCCAGCAGCCTAGGACTAGCGGCAGATACCGGGGAGCTGTTTTTT.

The genes are TRBV13 and TRBJ2-7, with TRBD1 identical over 8 bases. V trimming: 1 base; J trimming: 5 bases; junction bases outside the gene matches: 7. The CDR3 is made up of 15 amino acids. Germline values: CDR1 PRHDT, CDR2 FYEKMQ (reference sequence). CDR3 DNA sequence: TGTGCCAGCAGCTTAGATCGGACAGGGCTAGACGAGCAGTACTTC. Protein: CASSLDRTGLDEQYF. Full variable domain (rest looked up from reference TRBV13 and TRBJ2-7): AAGVIQSPRHLIKEKRETATLKCYPIPRHDTVYWYQQGPGQDPQFLISFYEKMQSDKGSIPDRFSAQQFSDYHSELNMSSLELGDSALYFCASSLDRTGLDEQYFGPGTRLTVT.

The rearrangement joins TRBV6-5 to TRBJ1-2, with D possibly TRBD1 on 6 matching bases. Trimming pared 0 bases from V and 4 bases from J, leaving 15 bases between. CDR1 and CDR2 (germline): MNHEY, SVGAGI. This CDR3 is 16 amino acids long. The CDR3 nucleotides are TGTGCCAGCAGTTACTCCGAGGGGGGGGAAGTCTATGGCTACACCTTC. It specifies CASSYSEGGEVYGYTF.

The chain is built from TRBV5-1 and TRBJ1-6; 7 bases align to TRBD1. J lost 7 bases, V lost 5 bases, and 6 bases had no gene match. Looked up from germline, CDR1 is SGHRS and CDR2 is YFSETQ. The CDR3 is 14 residues long. CDR3 DNA: TGCGCCAGCAGAGAGACAGGGCAAAATTCACCCCTCCACTTT. It codes for CASRETGQNSPLHF.

In its sample, this clone was seen once. J is TRBJ2-3 and V is TRBV25-1; the D gene is possibly TRBD2 (6 bases). Between the trimmed V and J ends, which lost 4 bases and 3 bases, there was a span of 11 bases. Germline values: CDR1 MGHDK, CDR2 SYGVNS. This CDR3 is built from 14 residues. The CDR3 DNA follows: TGTGCCAGCAGTGTGACTAGGGTTACAGATACGCAGTATTTT. Its translation is CASSVTRVTDTQYF.

V gene TRBV7-9 combines with J gene TRBJ2-5, with a weak D call TRBD2 (5 bases). The length of the CDR3 is 14 residues. Germline CDR1 SEHNR, CDR2 FQNEAQ (reference sequence). Trimming stripped 4 bases from V and 1 base from J, with 10 bases between. CDR3 in DNA: TGTGCCAGCAGCTCCCCAGAGGGCCAAGAGACCCAGTACTTC. The encoded protein is CASSSPEGQETQYF.

The chain joins TRBV30 to TRBJ1-2; 8 bases line up with TRBD1. Trimming cost V 4 bases and J 5 bases; bases outside gene matches: 12. Germline V CDR1 and CDR2: GTSNPN, SVGIG (reference sequence). The CDR3 has 15 residues. Here the CDR3 DNA reads TGTGCCTGGACCCCCATTGGGACAGGCATATATGGCTACACCTTC. It translates to CAWTPIGTGIYGYTF.

The chain employs TRBV5-1 and TRBJ2-5, with 7 bases aligning to TRBD1. This CDR3 contains 16 residues. V was pared by 3 bases and J by 5 bases, with 13 bases of the junction left unmatched. The germline V gene encodes CDR1 SGHRS and CDR2 YFSETQ. For the CDR3, the DNA is TGCGCCAGCAGCTCCAGACAGGGCGGAGGATATGAGACCCAGTACTTC. Encoded protein: CASSSRQGGGYETQYF.

The V and J genes are TRBV5-6 and TRBJ2-1, with a weak D call TRBD2 (6 bases). Germline V CDR1 and CDR2: SGHDT, YYEEEE. The CDR3 runs 17 residues. V was trimmed by 4 bases and J by 0 bases, leaving 17 bases between them. The CDR3 here is CASSLIAGLRSYNEQFF. The DNA for the CDR3 is TGTGCCAGCAGCCTGATTGCGGGACTCCGCTCCTACAATGAGCAGTTCTTC.

Judged by abundance, this clone is medium-sized. This chain connects TRBV18 to TRBJ2-7, with 9 bases fitting TRBD1. V lost 3 bases and J lost 5; bases outside the gene matches: 5. Germline lookup yields CDR1 KGHSH and CDR2 LQKENI. The CDR3 covers 14 residues. CDR3 in amino acids: CASSPRQGGDEQYF. The CDR3 DNA reads TGTGCCAGCTCACCTCGACAGGGGGGCGACGAGCAGTACTTC.

The rearrangement links TRBV5-5 to TRBJ1-2, with D uncertain. CDR1 is SGHKS and CDR2 is YYEKEE in the germline V gene (reference sequence). This CDR3 is 13 amino acids long. The V end lost 6 bases, the J end lost 4 bases, and 13 bases lay between the germline ends. Written as DNA, the CDR3 is TGTGCCAGCACCTATGAGGGTTCCTATGGCTACACCTTC. Amino acid sequence: CASTYEGSYGYTF. The full variable domain, with the rest looked up from reference TRBV5-5 and TRBJ1-2, is DAGVTQSPTHLIKTRGQQVTLRCSPISGHKSVSWYQQVLGQGPQFIFQYYEKEERGRGNFPDRFSARQFPNYSSELNVNALLLGDSALYLCASTYEGSYGYTFGSGTRLTVV.